These T cell receptor beta chains were read from a single sample in a study of T cell responses to AZD1222 COVID-19 vaccine. Data came from immunoSEQ multiplex PCR; TCRdb stores just in-frame clones and leaves some out. The repertoire holds about 150,000 clones, with approximately 90% as singletons. Here the sequenced sample was peripheral blood, taken on day 0 of AZD1222 vaccination. The receptors come from an adult in good health. Both conserved end residues are part of each CDR3. The D gene is left open where the match is weak. A clone size is listed for some rows: how often the clone was seen (once, few, many), or a class if it is expanded.

J: TRBJ1-3
V: TRBV28
D: NA
size: once
DNA: TGTGCCAGCACCCCATTCTTCCACTCTGGAAACACCATATATTTT
CDR3: CASTPFFHSGNTIYF

J: TRBJ1-1
V: TRBV10-1
D: TRBD1
size: NA
DNA: TGCGCCAGCAGGGGACAGAGTAGGAGGAACACTGAAGCTTTCTTT
CDR3: CASRGQSRRNTEAFF

J: TRBJ2-5
V: TRBV24-1
D: NA
size: few
DNA: TGTGCCACCAGTGATTCGGGGGGCCCCCAAGAGACCCAGTACTTC
CDR3: CATSDSGGPQETQYF

J: TRBJ1-1
V: TRBV15
D: NA
size: NA
DNA: TGTGCCACCAGCCCCCTCGGGGGGGCCGCTGAAGCTTTCTTT
CDR3: CATSPLGGAAEAFF

J: TRBJ1-5
V: TRBV9
D: NA
size: NA
DNA: TGTGCCAGCAGCGGCTGTCGGCGACTAGACGGCCGTTATAGCAATCAGCCCCAGCATTTT
CDR3: CASSGCRRLDGRYSNQPQHF

J: TRBJ1-1
V: TRBV13
D: NA
size: NA
DNA: TGTGCCAGCAGCTTACAAGGGATTTACACTGAAGCTTTCTTT
CDR3: CASSLQGIYTEAFF

J: TRBJ1-6
V: TRBV6-4
D: TRBD1
size: few
DNA: TGTGCCAGCAGCCGGGACAGAAATTCACCCCTCCACTTT
CDR3: CASSRDRNSPLHF

J: TRBJ2-7
V: TRBV18
D: NA
size: NA
DNA: TGTGCCAGCTCACCAGTCAGCTCCTACGAGCAGTACTTC
CDR3: CASSPVSSYEQYF

J: TRBJ1-4
V: TRBV11-3
D: NA
size: NA
DNA: TGTGCCAGCAGCCTCGGGGGCCTCGGTAATGAAAAACTGTTTTTT
CDR3: CASSLGGLGNEKLFF

J: TRBJ1-1
V: TRBV19
D: NA
size: once
DNA: TGTGCCAGTAGTCCCGGAGCTTTCTTT
CDR3: CASSPGAFF

J: TRBJ2-3
V: TRBV28
D: NA
size: NA
DNA: TGTGCCAGTCACGGAGGGGGGAGTGGCGTCTTAGATACGCAGTATTTT
CDR3: CASHGGGSGVLDTQYF

J: TRBJ2-4
V: TRBV28
D: NA
size: NA
DNA: TGTGCCAGCAGTTCCGTAAGAGCCAAAAACATTCAGTACTTC
CDR3: CASSSVRAKNIQYF

J: TRBJ1-1
V: TRBV28
D: NA
size: NA
DNA: TGTGCCAGCAGCCTTGAACCCGCCGTCCGGACGACTGAAGCTTTCTTT
CDR3: CASSLEPAVRTTEAFF

J: TRBJ2-1
V: TRBV6-4
D: TRBD2
size: NA
DNA: TGTGCCAGCAGTTCCGCTAGCGGGATACGGGGAGAGCAGTTCTTC
CDR3: CASSSASGIRGEQFF

J: TRBJ2-2
V: TRBV28
D: NA
size: NA
DNA: TGTGCCAGCCGAAGGAACAGGGTTAACACCGGGGAGCTGTTTTTT
CDR3: CASRRNRVNTGELFF

J: TRBJ1-1
V: TRBV7-9
D: NA
size: NA
DNA: TGTGCCAGCAGCTTGGCCCAGTGGACTGAAGCTTTCTTT
CDR3: CASSLAQWTEAFF

J: TRBJ1-3
V: TRBV4-3
D: NA
size: NA
DNA: TGCGCCAGCAGCCCGACACCTAGCTCTGGAAACACCATATATTTT
CDR3: CASSPTPSSGNTIYF

J: TRBJ2-2
V: TRBV15
D: NA
size: NA
DNA: TGTGCCACCAGCGGAAGTAGTTCGGGACATACCACCGGGGAGCTGTTTTTT
CDR3: CATSGSSSGHTTGELFF

J: TRBJ2-2
V: TRBV18
D: TRBD1
size: NA
DNA: TGTGCCAGCTCAACTAGACAGGGGGTGAACACCGGGGAGCTGTTTTTT
CDR3: CASSTRQGVNTGELFF

J: TRBJ1-5
V: TRBV27
D: NA
size: NA
DNA: TGTGCCAGCAGGTTAACTGGCGGGCAGCCCCAGCATTTT
CDR3: CASRLTGGQPQHF

J: TRBJ2-1
V: TRBV5-4
D: TRBD2
size: NA
DNA: TGTGCCAGCAGCGAGGGACTAGCGGGAGTGTCCTACAATGAGCAGTTCTTC
CDR3: CASSEGLAGVSYNEQFF

J: TRBJ2-1
V: TRBV27
D: TRBD2
size: NA
DNA: TGTGCCAGCAGTTTACTAGCGGGGTCCCCAAGGGAGCAGTTCTTC
CDR3: CASSLLAGSPREQFF